The following is a T cell receptor (beta chain) sequence with its context. Antigen unknown. The data belong to a study of cytomegalovirus exposure and HLA in healthy donors. General observations from the study: In an earlier analysis, productive rearrangement rates for most beta V segments clustered near 90% or 30%. Most TCR sequences were seen very rarely across donors, but some public TCRs occurred in many. Reported results showed that the classifier diagnosed cytomegalovirus status with high specificity and sensitivity. According to a later analysis, most TCR beta chains associated with CMV appeared HLA-restricted.

The PCR ran on 60 Vbeta and 13 Jbeta primers. Produced via immunoSEQ multiplex PCR; TCRdb's table is partial and in-frame only. The sample contains around 140,000 clones, 55% to 75% of which appear only once. V was clipped by 5 bases and J by 3 bases; unmatched bases: 18. Germline loops: CDR1 SEHNR, CDR2 FQNEAQ (reference sequence). The CDR3 consists of 19 residues. This receptor was taken from a man aged 50 to 60 in good health and CMV-seropositive. The chain is built from TRBV7-9 and TRBJ2-3; 9 bases align to TRBD2. Sequencing used PBMCs. The chain's CDR3 is CASSPAPILAGVGTDTQYF. The CDR3, as DNA: TGTGCCAGCAGCCCCGCACCCATTTTAGCGGGGGTGGGAACAGATACGCAGTATTTT.